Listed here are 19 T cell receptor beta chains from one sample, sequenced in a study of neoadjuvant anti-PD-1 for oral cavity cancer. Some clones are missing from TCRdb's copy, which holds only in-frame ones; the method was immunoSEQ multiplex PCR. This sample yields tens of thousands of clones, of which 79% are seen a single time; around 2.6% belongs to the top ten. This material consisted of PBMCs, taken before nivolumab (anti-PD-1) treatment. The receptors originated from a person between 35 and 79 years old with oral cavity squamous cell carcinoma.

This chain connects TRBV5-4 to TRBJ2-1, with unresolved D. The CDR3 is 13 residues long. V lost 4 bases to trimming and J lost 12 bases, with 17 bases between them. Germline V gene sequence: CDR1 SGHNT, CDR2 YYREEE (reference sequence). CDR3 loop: CASSMDWAPRQFF. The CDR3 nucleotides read TGTGCCAGCAGCATGGATTGGGCTCCCAGGCAGTTCTTC.

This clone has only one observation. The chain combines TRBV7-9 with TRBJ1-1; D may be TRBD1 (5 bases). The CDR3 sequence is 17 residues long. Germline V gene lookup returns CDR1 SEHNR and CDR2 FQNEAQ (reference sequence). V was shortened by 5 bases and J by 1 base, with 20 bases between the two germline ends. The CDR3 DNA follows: TGTGCCAGCAGCATCCTGAGTGGGGGATGGAGGAACACTGAAGCTTTCTTT. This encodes CASSILSGGWRNTEAFF.

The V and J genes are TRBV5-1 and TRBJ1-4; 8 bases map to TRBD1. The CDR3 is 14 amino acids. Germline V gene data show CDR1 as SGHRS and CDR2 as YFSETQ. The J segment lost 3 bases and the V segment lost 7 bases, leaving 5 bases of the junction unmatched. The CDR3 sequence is CASRRGQANEKLFF. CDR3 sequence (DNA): TGCGCCAGCCGAAGGGGACAGGCTAATGAAAAACTGTTTTTT.

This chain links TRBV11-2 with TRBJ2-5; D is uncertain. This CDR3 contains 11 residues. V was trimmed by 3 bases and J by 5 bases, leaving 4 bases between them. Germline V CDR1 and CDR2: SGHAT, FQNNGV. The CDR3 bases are TGTGCCAGCAGCTTCCGGGAGACCCAGTACTTC. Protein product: CASSFRETQYF.

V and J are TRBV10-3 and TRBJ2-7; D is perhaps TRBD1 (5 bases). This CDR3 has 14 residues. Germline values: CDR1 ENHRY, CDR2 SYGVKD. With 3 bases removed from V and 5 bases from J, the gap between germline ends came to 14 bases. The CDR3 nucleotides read TGTGCCATCAGTGAATGGGGCCAGGCTGACGAGCAGTACTTC. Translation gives CAISEWGQADEQYF.

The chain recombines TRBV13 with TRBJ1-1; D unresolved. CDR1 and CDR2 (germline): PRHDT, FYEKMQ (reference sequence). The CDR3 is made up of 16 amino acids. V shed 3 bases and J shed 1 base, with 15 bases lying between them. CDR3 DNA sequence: TGTGCCAGCAGCTTGCAAGGTACCCACAGGAACACTGAAGCTTTCTTT. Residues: CASSLQGTHRNTEAFF.

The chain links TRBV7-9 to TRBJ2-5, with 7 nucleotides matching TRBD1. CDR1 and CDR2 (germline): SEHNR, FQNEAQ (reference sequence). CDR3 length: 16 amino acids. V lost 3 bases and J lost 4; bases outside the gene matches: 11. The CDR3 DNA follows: TGTGCCAGCAGCTTCCTTTTGACAGGGACGGGAGAGACCCAGTACTTC. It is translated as CASSFLLTGTGETQYF.

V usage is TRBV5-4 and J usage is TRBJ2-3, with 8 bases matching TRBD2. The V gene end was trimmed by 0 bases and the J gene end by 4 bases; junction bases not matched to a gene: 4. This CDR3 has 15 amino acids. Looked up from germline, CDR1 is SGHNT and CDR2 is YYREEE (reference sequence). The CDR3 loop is CASSLGRGGSDTQYF. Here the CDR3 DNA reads TGTGCCAGCAGCTTGGGTCGGGGGGGTTCAGATACGCAGTATTTT.

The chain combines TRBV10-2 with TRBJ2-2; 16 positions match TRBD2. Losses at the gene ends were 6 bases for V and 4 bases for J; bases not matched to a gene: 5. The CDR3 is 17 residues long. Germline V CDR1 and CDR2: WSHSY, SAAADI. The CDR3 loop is CASRGLAGGRRTGELFF. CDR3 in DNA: TGCGCCAGCAGGGGACTAGCGGGAGGGCGACGCACCGGGGAGCTGTTTTTT.

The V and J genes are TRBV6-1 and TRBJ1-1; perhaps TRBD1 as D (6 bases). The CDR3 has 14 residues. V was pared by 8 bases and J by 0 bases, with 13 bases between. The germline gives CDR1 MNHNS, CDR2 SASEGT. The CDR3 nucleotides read TGTGCCAGCGGAGATGGACAGATGAACACTGAAGCTTTCTTT. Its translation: CASGDGQMNTEAFF.

In nucleotides, the CDR3 is TGTGCCAGCAGCTTGACTGGCCAGGGGGCATTCAATGAGCAGTTCTTC. It translates to CASSLTGQGAFNEQFF. The rearrangement links TRBV5-4 to TRBJ2-1, with TRBD1 matching 8 bases. The CDR3 runs to 16 residues. Germline V gives CDR1 SGHNT, CDR2 YYREEE (reference sequence). With V trimmed by 1 base and J by 6 bases, 9 bases remained unmatched.

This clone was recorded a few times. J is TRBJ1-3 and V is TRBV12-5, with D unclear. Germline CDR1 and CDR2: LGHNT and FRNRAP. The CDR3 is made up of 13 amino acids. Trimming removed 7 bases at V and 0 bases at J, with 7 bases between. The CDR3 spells CASAHISGNTIYF. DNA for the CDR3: TGTGCTAGTGCCCATATCTCTGGAAACACCATATATTTT. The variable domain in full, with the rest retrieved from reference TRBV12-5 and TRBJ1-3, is DARVTQTPRHKVTEMGQEVTMRCQPILGHNTVFWYRQTMMQGLELLAYFRNRAPLDDSGMPKDRFSAEMPDATLATLKIQPSEPRDSAVYFCASAHISGNTIYFGEGSWLTVV.

CDR3 in DNA: TGTGCCAGCAGCTTGTTTAAGAGGGGGAGTAATTCACCCCTCCACTTT. Translation gives CASSLFKRGSNSPLHF. The rearrangement joins TRBV5-6 to TRBJ1-6; D might be TRBD1 (6 bases). Germline V gene data show CDR1 as SGHDT and CDR2 as YYEEEE. V shed 1 base and J shed 6 bases, with 14 bases lying between them. CDR3 length: 16 residues.

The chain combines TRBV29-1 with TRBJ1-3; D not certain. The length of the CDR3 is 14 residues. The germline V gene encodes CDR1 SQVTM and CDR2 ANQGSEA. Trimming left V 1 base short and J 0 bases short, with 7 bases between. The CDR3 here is CSVEGSSSGNTIYF. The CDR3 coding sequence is TGCAGCGTTGAAGGATCTAGCTCTGGAAACACCATATATTTT.

CDR3 sequence: CASSGRDSYEQYF. Written as DNA, the CDR3 is TGTGCCAGCAGCGGCCGAGACTCCTACGAGCAGTACTTC. V and J are TRBV7-9 and TRBJ2-7; D unclear. Between the trimmed V and J ends, which lost 5 bases and 0 bases, there was a span of 8 bases. Germline V CDR1 and CDR2: SEHNR, FQNEAQ (reference sequence). This CDR3 has 13 residues.

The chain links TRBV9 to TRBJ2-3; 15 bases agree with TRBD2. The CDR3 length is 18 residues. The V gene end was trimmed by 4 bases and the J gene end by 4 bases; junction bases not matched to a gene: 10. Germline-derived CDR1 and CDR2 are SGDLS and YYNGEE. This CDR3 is CASSFRTSGGASADTQYF. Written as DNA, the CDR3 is TGTGCCAGCAGCTTCCGGACTAGCGGGGGGGCGTCGGCAGATACGCAGTATTTT.

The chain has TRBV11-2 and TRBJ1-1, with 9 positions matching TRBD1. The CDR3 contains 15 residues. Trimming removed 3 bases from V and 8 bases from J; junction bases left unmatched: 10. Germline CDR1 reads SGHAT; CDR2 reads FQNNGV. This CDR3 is CASSLGTGTILEAFF. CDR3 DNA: TGTGCCAGCAGCTTGGGGACAGGGACGATTCTAGAAGCTTTCTTT.

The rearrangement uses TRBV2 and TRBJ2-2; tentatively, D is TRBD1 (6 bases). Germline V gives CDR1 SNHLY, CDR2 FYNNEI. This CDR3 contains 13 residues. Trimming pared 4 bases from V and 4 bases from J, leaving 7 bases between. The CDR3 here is CASSGTATGELFF. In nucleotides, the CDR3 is TGTGCCAGCAGTGGGACAGCCACCGGGGAGCTGTTTTTT.

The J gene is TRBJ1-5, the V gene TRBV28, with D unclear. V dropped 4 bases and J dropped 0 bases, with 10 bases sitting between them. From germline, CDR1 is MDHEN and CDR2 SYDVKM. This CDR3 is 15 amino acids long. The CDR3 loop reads CASSSRLRSNQPQHF. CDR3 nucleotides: TGTGCCAGCAGTTCCCGACTCCGTAGCAATCAGCCCCAGCATTTT.